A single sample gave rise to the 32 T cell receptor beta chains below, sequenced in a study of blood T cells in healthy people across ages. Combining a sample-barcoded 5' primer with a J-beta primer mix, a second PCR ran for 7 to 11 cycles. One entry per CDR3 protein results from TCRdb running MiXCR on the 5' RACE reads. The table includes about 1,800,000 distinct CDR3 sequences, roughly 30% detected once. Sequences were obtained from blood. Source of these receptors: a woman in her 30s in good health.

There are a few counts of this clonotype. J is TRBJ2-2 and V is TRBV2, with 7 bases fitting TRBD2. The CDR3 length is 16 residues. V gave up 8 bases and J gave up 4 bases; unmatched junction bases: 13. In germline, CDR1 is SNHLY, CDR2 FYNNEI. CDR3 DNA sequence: TGTGCCAGCGAGTGGGGGGGATCCTCCGGCACCGGGGAGCTGTTTTTT. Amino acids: CASEWGGSSGTGELFF. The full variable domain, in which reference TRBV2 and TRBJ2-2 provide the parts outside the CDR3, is EPEVTQTPSHQVTQMGQEVILRCVPISNHLYFYWYRQILGQKVEFLVSFYNNEISEKSEIFDDQFSVERPDGSNFTLKIRSTKLEDSAMYFCASEWGGSSGTGELFFGEGSRLTVL.

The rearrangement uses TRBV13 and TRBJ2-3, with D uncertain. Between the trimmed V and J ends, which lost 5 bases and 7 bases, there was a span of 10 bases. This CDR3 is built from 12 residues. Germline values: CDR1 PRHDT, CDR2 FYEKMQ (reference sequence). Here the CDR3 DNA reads TGTGCCAGCAGCCAATCGCCGAATACGCAGTATTTT. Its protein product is CASSQSPNTQYF.

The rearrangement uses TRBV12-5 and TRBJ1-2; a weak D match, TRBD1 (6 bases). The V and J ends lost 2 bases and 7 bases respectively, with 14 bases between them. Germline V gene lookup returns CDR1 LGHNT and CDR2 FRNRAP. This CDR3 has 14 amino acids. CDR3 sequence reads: CASGLPPGVRGYTF. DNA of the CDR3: TGTGCTAGTGGTTTGCCGCCAGGGGTGCGTGGCTACACCTTC. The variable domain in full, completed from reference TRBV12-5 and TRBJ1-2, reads DARVTQTPRHKVTEMGQEVTMRCQPILGHNTVFWYRQTMMQGLELLAYFRNRAPLDDSGMPKDRFSAEMPDATLATLKIQPSEPRDSAVYFCASGLPPGVRGYTFGSGTRLTVV.

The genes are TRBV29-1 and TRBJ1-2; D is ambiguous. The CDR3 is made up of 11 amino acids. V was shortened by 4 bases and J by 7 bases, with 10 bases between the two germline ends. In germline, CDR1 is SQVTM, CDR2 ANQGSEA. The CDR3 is CSVVEDFGYTF. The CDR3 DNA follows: TGCAGCGTTGTCGAGGACTTTGGCTACACCTTC.

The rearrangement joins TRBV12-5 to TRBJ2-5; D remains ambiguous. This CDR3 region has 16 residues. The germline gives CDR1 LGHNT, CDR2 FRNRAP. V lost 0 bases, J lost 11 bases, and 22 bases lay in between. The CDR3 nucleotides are TGTGCTAGTGGTTTGGTCCTTCAGCGTAACGCGAATGAGCAGTACTTC. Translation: CASGLVLQRNANEQYF.

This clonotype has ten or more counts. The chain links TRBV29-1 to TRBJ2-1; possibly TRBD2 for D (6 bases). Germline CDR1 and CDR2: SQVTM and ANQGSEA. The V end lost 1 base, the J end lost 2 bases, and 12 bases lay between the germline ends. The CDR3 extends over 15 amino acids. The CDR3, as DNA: TGCAGCGTTGAAGGGGGGGATCGCGCCTACAATGAGCAGTTCTTC. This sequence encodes CSVEGGDRAYNEQFF.

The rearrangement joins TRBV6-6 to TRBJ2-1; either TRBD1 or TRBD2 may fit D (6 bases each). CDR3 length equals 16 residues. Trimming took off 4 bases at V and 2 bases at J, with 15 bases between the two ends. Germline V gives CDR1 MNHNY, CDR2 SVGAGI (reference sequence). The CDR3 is CASSSRGATTYNEQFF. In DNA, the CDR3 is TGTGCCAGCAGTTCTAGGGGGGCGACCACCTACAATGAGCAGTTCTTC.

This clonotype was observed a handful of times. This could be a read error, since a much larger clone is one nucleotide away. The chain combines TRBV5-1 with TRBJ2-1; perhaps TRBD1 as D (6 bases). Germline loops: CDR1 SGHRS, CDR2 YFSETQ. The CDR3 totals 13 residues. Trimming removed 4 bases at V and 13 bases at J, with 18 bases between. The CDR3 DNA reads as TGCGCCAGCAGCCTGTGGGCAGGGGAGACCCAGTTCTTC. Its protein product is CASSLWAGETQFF.

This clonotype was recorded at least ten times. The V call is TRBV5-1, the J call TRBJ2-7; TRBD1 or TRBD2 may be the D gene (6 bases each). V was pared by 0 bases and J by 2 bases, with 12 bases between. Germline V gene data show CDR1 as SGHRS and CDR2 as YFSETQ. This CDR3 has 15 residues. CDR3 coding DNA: TGCGCCAGCAGCTTGGGCGGGACATTGGCCTACGAGCAGTACTTC. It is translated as CASSLGGTLAYEQYF.

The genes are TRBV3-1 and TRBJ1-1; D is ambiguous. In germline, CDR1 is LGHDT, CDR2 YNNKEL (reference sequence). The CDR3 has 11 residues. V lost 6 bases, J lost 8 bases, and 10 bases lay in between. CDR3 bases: TGTGCCAGCAGGGGAGGGCCCGAAGCTTTCTTT. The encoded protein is CASRGGPEAFF. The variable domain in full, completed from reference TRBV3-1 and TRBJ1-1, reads DTAVSQTPKYLVTQMGNDKSIKCEQNLGHDTMYWYKQDSKKFLKIMFSYNNKELIINETVPNRFSPKSPDKAHLNLHINSLELGDSAVYFCASRGGPEAFFGQGTRLTVV.

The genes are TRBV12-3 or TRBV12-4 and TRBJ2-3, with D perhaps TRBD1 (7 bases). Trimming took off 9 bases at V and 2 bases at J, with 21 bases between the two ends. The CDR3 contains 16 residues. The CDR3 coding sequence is TGTGCCAGTAGTCAAAGACTAGGGGGCAACACAGATACGCAGTATTTT. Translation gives CASSQRLGGNTDTQYF.

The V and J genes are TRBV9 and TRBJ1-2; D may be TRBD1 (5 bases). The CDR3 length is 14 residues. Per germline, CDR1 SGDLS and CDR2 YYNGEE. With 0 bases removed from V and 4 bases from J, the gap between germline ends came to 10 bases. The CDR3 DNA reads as TGTGCCAGCAGCGTAGGGGTTGGGGGCTATGGCTACACCTTC. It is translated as CASSVGVGGYGYTF.

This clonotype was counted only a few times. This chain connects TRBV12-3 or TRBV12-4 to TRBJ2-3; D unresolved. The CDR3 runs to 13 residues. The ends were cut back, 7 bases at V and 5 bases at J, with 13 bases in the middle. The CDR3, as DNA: TGTGCCAGCACCACCGGAGCACTAGATACGCAGTATTTT. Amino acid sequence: CASTTGALDTQYF.

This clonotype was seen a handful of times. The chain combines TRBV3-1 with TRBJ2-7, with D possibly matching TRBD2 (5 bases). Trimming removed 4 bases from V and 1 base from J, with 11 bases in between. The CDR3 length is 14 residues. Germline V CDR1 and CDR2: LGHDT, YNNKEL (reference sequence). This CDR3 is CASSPLSGSYEQYF. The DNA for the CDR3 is TGTGCCAGCAGCCCCCTGTCGGGATCCTACGAGCAGTACTTC.

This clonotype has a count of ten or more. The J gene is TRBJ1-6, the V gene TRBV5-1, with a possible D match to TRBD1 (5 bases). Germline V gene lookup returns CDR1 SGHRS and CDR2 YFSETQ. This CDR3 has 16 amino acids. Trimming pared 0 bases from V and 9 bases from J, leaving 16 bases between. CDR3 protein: CASSLVLLQEGSPLHF. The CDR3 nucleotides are TGCGCCAGCAGCTTGGTCCTACTACAGGAGGGTTCACCCCTCCACTTT. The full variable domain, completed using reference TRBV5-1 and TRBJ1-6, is KAGVTQTPRYLIKTRGQQVTLSCSPISGHRSVSWYQQTPGQGLQFLFEYFSETQRNKGNFPGRFSGRQFSNSRSEMNVSTLELGDSALYLCASSLVLLQEGSPLHFGNGTRLTVT.

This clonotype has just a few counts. The CDR3 here is CASSQERQLSYGYTF. In DNA, the CDR3 is TGTGCCAGCAGCCAAGAACGACAGCTCTCCTATGGCTACACCTTC. The J gene is TRBJ1-2, the V gene TRBV3-1, with D perhaps TRBD1 (5 bases). V was shortened by 0 bases and J by 4 bases, with 12 bases between the two germline ends. Germline values: CDR1 LGHDT, CDR2 YNNKEL (reference sequence). There are 15 residues in the CDR3.

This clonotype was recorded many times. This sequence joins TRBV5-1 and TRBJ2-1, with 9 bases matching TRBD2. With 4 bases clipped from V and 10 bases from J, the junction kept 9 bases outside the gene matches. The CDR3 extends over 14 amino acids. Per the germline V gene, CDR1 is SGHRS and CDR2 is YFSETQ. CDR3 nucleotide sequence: TGCGCCAGCAGCCTTGGCGGGGGGGCCAGGGAGCAGTTCTTC. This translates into CASSLGGGAREQFF.

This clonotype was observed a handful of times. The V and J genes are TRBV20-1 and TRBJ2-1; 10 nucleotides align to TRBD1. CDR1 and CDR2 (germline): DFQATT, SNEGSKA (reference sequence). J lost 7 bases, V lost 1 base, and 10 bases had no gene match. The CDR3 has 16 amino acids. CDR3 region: CSARAPEGQGRNEQFF. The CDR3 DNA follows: TGCAGTGCTAGAGCACCGGAGGGACAGGGGAGGAATGAGCAGTTCTTC.

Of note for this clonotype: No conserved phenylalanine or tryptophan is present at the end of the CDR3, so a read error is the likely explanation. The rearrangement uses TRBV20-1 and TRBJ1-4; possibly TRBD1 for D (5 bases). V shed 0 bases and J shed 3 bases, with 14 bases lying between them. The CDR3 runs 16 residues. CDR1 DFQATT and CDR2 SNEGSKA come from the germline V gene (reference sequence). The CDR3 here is CSARDEDSASNEKLFL. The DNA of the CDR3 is TGCAGTGCTAGAGATGAAGACAGTGCATCTAATGAAAAACTGTTTTTG.

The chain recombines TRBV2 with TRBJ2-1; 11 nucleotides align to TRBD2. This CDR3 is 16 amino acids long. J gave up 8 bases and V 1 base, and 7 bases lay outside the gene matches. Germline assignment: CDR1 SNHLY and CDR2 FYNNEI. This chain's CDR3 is CASSEGLAGGLYEQFF. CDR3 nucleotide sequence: TGTGCCAGCAGTGAAGGGCTAGCGGGAGGTCTCTATGAGCAGTTCTTC.

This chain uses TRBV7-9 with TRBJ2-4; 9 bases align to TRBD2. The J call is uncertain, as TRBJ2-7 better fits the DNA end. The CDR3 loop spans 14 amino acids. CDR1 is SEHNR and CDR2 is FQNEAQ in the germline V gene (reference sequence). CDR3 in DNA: TGTGCCAGCACCTGGAGCGGGAGGAGTGGCGAGCAGTACTTC. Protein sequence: CASTWSGRSGEQYF.

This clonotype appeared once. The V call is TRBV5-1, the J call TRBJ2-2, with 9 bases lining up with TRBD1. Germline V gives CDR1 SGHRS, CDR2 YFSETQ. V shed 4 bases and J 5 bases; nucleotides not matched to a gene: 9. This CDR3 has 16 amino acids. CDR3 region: CASSHLQGAQTGELFF. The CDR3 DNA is TGCGCCAGCAGCCATCTACAGGGGGCGCAGACCGGGGAGCTGTTTTTT.

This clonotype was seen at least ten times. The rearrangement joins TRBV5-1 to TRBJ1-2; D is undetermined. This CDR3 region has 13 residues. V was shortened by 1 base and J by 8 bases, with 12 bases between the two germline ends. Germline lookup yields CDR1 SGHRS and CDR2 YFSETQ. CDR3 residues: CASSLSRTGGYTF. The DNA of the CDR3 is TGCGCCAGCAGCTTGTCACGAACGGGAGGCTACACCTTC.

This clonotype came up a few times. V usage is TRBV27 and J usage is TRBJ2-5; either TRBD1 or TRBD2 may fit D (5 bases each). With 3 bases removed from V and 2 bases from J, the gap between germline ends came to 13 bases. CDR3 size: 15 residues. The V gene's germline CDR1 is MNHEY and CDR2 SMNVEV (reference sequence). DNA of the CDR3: TGTGCCAGCAGTTTTGAGGGGTATGGTCAAGAGACCCAGTACTTC. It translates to CASSFEGYGQETQYF.

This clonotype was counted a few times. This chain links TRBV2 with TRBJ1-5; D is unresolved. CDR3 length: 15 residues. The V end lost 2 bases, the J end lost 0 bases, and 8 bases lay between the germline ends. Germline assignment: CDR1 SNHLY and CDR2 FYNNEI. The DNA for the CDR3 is TGTGCCAGCAGTGAATCCAGATATAGCAATCAGCCCCAGCATTTT. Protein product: CASSESRYSNQPQHF. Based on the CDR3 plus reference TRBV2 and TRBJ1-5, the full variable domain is EPEVTQTPSHQVTQMGQEVILRCVPISNHLYFYWYRQILGQKVEFLVSFYNNEISEKSEIFDDQFSVERPDGSNFTLKIRSTKLEDSAMYFCASSESRYSNQPQHFGDGTRLSIL.

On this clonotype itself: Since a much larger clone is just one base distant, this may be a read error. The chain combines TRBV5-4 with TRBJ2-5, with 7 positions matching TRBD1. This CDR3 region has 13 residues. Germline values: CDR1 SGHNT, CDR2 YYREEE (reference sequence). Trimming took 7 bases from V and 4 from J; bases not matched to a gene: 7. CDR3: CASGAGGSETQYF. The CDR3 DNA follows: TGTGCCAGCGGAGCAGGGGGATCAGAGACCCAGTACTTC.

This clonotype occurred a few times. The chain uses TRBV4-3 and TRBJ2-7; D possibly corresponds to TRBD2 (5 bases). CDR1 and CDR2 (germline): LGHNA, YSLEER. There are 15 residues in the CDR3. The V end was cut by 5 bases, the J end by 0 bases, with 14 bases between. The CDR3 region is CASSKGIGSSYEQYF. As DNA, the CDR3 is TGCGCCAGCAGCAAAGGTATTGGGAGCTCCTACGAGCAGTACTTC.

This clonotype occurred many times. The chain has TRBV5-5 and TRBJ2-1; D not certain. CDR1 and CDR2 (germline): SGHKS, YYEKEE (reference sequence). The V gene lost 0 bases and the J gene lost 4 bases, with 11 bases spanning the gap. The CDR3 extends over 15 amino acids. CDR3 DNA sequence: TGTGCCAGCAGCTTGGGAGCCAACCGGTACAATGAGCAGTTCTTC. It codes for CASSLGANRYNEQFF.

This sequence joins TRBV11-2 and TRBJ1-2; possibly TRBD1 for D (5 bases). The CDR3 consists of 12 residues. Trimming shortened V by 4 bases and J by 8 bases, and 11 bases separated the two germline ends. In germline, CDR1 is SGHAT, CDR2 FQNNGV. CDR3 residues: CASSSDSSGYTF. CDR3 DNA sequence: TGTGCCAGCAGCTCTGACAGTTCCGGCTACACCTTC. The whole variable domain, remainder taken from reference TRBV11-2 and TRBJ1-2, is EAGVAQSPRYKIIEKRQSVAFWCNPISGHATLYWYQQILGQGPKLLIQFQNNGVVDDSQLPKDRFSAERLKGVDSTLKIQPAKLEDSAVYLCASSSDSSGYTFGSGTRLTVV.

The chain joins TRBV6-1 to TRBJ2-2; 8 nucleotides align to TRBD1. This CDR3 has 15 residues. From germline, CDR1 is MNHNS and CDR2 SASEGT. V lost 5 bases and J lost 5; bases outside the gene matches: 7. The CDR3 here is CASSTDRAGTGELFF. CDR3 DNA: TGTGCCAGCAGTACGGACAGGGCGGGGACCGGGGAGCTGTTTTTT.

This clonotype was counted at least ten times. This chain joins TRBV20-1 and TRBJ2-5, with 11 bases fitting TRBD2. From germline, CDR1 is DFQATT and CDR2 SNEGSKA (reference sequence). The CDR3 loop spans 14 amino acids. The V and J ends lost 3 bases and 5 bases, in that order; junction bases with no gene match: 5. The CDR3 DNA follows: TGCAGTGCTAGGACTAGCGGGGTTCGGGAGACCCAGTACTTC. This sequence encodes CSARTSGVRETQYF.

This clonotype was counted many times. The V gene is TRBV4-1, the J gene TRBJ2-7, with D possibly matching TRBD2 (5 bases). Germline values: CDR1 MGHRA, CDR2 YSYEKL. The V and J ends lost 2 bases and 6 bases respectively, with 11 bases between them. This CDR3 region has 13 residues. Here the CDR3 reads CASSQSRAGEQYF. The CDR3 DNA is TGCGCCAGCAGCCAATCCCGCGCGGGCGAGCAGTACTTC.